Presented here are 25 T cell receptor beta chains from one specimen sequenced in a study of technical replicates of blood from a few donors. This table comes from immunoSEQ multiplex PCR, and its TCRdb copy is limited to in-frame clones, with some not included. The sample gives more than 65,000 clones, 95% to 97% of which show up once; 0.34% is in the top ten. The source material was T cells isolated from PBMCs. All receptors derive from a human donor in good health.

The gene calls are TRBV7-8 and TRBJ2-7; 7 bases fit TRBD1. CDR1 is SGHVS, CDR2 FQNEAQ, per germline. With V trimmed by 5 bases and J by 2 bases, 3 bases remained unmatched. CDR3 length equals 13 residues. This CDR3 reads CASSRGQPYEQYF. CDR3 coding DNA: TGTGCCAGCAGCCGGGGACAGCCCTACGAGCAGTACTTC.

The chain joins TRBV28 to TRBJ2-3; TRBD1 agrees at 8 bases. Germline CDR1 reads MDHEN; CDR2 reads SYDVKM. The length of the CDR3 is 17 residues. J lost 3 bases, V lost 4 bases, and 12 bases had no gene match. This CDR3 is CASSSQDPGGGTDTQYF. The CDR3, as DNA: TGTGCCAGCAGTTCTCAAGATCCAGGGGGCGGGACAGATACGCAGTATTTT.

The chain recombines TRBV9 with TRBJ2-7; a possible D gene is TRBD2 (6 bases). Looked up from germline, CDR1 is SGDLS and CDR2 is YYNGEE. V was cut by 2 bases and J by 2 bases, with 14 bases left in between. CDR3 length: 15 residues. The CDR3 spells CASSVGRDHPYEQYF. The CDR3 coding sequence is TGTGCCAGCAGCGTCGGGCGGGATCATCCCTACGAGCAGTACTTC.

This chain joins TRBV25-1 and TRBJ2-5; TRBD2 aligns across 7 bases. This CDR3 is 17 amino acids long. V lost 1 base, J lost 4 bases, and 12 bases stayed unmatched. Per the germline V gene, CDR1 is MGHDK and CDR2 is SYGVNS. The CDR3 DNA reads as TGTGCCAGCAGTGAATGGGGAGGGGATAGTTCCGGAGAGACCCAGTACTTC. Translating it yields CASSEWGGDSSGETQYF. The whole variable domain, remainder taken from reference TRBV25-1 and TRBJ2-5, is EADIYQTPRYLVIGTGKKITLECSQTMGHDKMYWYQQDPGMELHLIHYSYGVNSTEKGDLSSESTVSRIRTEHFPLTLESARPSHTSQYLCASSEWGGDSSGETQYFGPGTRLLVL.

The chain couples TRBV29-1 to TRBJ1-2; 7 bases line up with TRBD1. The ends lost 3 bases at V and 7 bases at J; junction bases unmatched: 8. Germline CDR1 SQVTM, CDR2 ANQGSEA. The CDR3 length is 13 residues. CDR3 amino acids: CSVEPRQGLGYTF. DNA of the CDR3: TGCAGCGTTGAGCCAAGACAGGGTCTTGGCTACACCTTC.

The chain is built from TRBV5-1 and TRBJ2-2; D may be TRBD2 (6 bases). Germline V gives CDR1 SGHRS, CDR2 YFSETQ. This CDR3 is 15 amino acids long. V lost 4 bases to trimming and J lost 7 bases, with 17 bases between them. The CDR3 here is CASSRRRAEGGELFF. The CDR3 DNA follows: TGCGCCAGCAGCCGCAGGAGGGCCGAGGGCGGGGAGCTGTTTTTT. Based on the CDR3 plus reference TRBV5-1 and TRBJ2-2, the full variable domain is KAGVTQTPRYLIKTRGQQVTLSCSPISGHRSVSWYQQTPGQGLQFLFEYFSETQRNKGNFPGRFSGRQFSNSRSEMNVSTLELGDSALYLCASSRRRAEGGELFFGEGSRLTVL.

This chain links TRBV29-1 with TRBJ2-1, with TRBD1 identical over 8 bases. This CDR3 spans 16 amino acids. Looked up from germline, CDR1 is SQVTM and CDR2 is ANQGSEA. The junction had 12 bases not matched to a gene; V was cut back by 4 bases and J by 4 bases. This chain's CDR3 is CSVGMIGQGVYNEQFF. As DNA, the CDR3 is TGCAGCGTTGGAATGATAGGACAGGGCGTTTACAATGAGCAGTTCTTC.

This chain links TRBV2 with TRBJ2-7; TRBD1 might be the D (6 bases). There are 15 residues in the CDR3. The V end lost 2 bases, the J end lost 2 bases, and 13 bases lay between the germline ends. The V gene's germline CDR1 is SNHLY and CDR2 FYNNEI. Here the CDR3 reads CASSEYRDIPYEQYF. The DNA for the CDR3 is TGTGCCAGCAGTGAATACCGGGACATACCCTACGAGCAGTACTTC.

This clone was seen just once. This chain joins TRBV19 and TRBJ1-1; possibly TRBD1 for D (6 bases). Looked up from germline, CDR1 is LNHDA and CDR2 is SQIVND (reference sequence). V was pared by 5 bases and J by 6 bases, with 19 bases between. The CDR3 spans 15 residues. Here the CDR3 reads CASSWETRGFSEAFF. In DNA, the CDR3 is TGTGCCAGTAGTTGGGAGACAAGGGGGTTTTCTGAAGCTTTCTTT. Full variable domain (rest looked up from reference TRBV19 and TRBJ1-1): DGGITQSPKYLFRKEGQNVTLSCEQNLNHDAMYWYRQDPGQGLRLIYYSQIVNDFQKGDIAEGYSVSREKKESFPLTVTSAQKNPTAFYLCASSWETRGFSEAFFGQGTRLTVV.

V usage is TRBV4-1 and J usage is TRBJ2-1; 11 nucleotides align to TRBD2. The germline V gene has CDR1 MGHRA and CDR2 YSYEKL. The CDR3 sequence is 17 residues long. V lost 0 bases, J lost 9 bases, and 10 bases stayed unmatched. In DNA form, the CDR3 reads TGCGCCAGCAGCCAAGATGGACAACTAGCGGGAGATAGTGAGCAGTTCTTC. Its protein is CASSQDGQLAGDSEQFF.

The rearrangement joins TRBV6-5 to TRBJ2-1; 10 positions agree with TRBD2. This CDR3 spans 15 amino acids. In germline, CDR1 is MNHEY, CDR2 SVGAGI. V trimming: 3 bases; J trimming: 8 bases; junction bases outside the gene matches: 7. The CDR3 DNA sequence: TGTGCCAGCAGTTATCTTAGCGGGAGGTCCGATGAGCAGTTCTTC. This gives the protein CASSYLSGRSDEQFF.

The V gene is TRBV4-2, the J gene TRBJ2-1; no clear D. V was pared by 0 bases and J by 6 bases, with 6 bases between. This CDR3 contains 13 residues. From germline, CDR1 is LGHNA and CDR2 YNFKEQ. CDR3: CASSQDASNEQFF. The CDR3, as DNA: TGTGCCAGCAGCCAAGATGCTAGCAATGAGCAGTTCTTC.

The J gene is TRBJ1-5, the V gene TRBV27, with TRBD1 as a possible D gene (5 bases). V lost 2 bases, J lost 6 bases, and 17 bases lay in between. CDR3 length equals 16 residues. Germline assignment: CDR1 MNHEY and CDR2 SMNVEV (reference sequence). CDR3 sequence (DNA): TGTGCCAGCAGTTTAAAGGGGAATTTGCGGGGTCAGCCCCAGCATTTT. Its protein is CASSLKGNLRGQPQHF.

V is TRBV19 and J is TRBJ1-2; no definite D call. Germline-derived CDR1 and CDR2 are LNHDA and SQIVND (reference sequence). V was cut by 5 bases and J by 4 bases, with 14 bases left in between. The CDR3 covers 14 residues. For the CDR3, the DNA is TGTGCCAGTAGTCCCCCCCTTACGGGCTATGGCTACACCTTC. This gives the protein CASSPPLTGYGYTF.

This chain links TRBV4-3 with TRBJ1-3, with D unclear. Germline V lookup: CDR1 LGHNA, CDR2 YSLEER. With 0 bases removed from V and 0 bases from J, the gap between germline ends came to 6 bases. The CDR3 consists of 15 residues. As DNA, the CDR3 is TGCGCCAGCAGCCAAGATTGGAGCTCTGGAAACACCATATATTTT. This sequence encodes CASSQDWSSGNTIYF.

The CDR3 nucleotides are TGTGCCAGCAGCTCCCACTACGAGCAGTACTTC. Protein sequence: CASSSHYEQYF. The chain is built from TRBV7-2 and TRBJ2-7, with unresolved D. Germline V gene data show CDR1 as SGHTA and CDR2 as FQGNSA. Trimming shortened V by 4 bases and J by 3 bases, and 4 bases separated the two germline ends. There are 11 residues in the CDR3. Using reference TRBV7-2 and TRBJ2-7 for the parts outside the CDR3, the full variable domain is GAGVSQSPSNKVTEKGKDVELRCDPISGHTALYWYRQSLGQGLEFLIYFQGNSAPDKSGLPSDRFSAERTGGSVSTLTIQRTQQEDSAVYLCASSSHYEQYFGPGTRLTVT.

The J gene is TRBJ2-1, the V gene TRBV27; 7 bases align to TRBD2. This CDR3 is 14 amino acids long. The J segment lost 9 bases and the V segment lost 9 bases, leaving 14 bases of the junction unmatched. Germline CDR1 is MNHEY and CDR2 is SMNVEV (reference sequence). CDR3 coding DNA: TGTGCCAGTCAAGGACTAGTTGAGAGAAGTGAGCAGTTCTTC. It is translated as CASQGLVERSEQFF.

This chain connects TRBV5-1 to TRBJ2-7; D may be TRBD1 (5 bases). V lost 7 bases and J 3 bases, leaving 17 bases between the germline ends. The CDR3 is 14 residues long. Per germline, CDR1 SGHRS and CDR2 YFSETQ. The CDR3 protein is CASSQDFDSYEQYF. CDR3 in DNA: TGCGCCAGCTCCCAGGATTTCGACAGCTACGAGCAGTACTTC.

V is TRBV5-4 and J is TRBJ2-7; 7 bases align to TRBD1. Germline trimming cut 4 bases from V and 5 bases from J; bases unmatched to any gene: 3. The CDR3 has 12 residues. CDR1 is SGHNT, CDR2 YYREEE, per germline (reference sequence). CDR3 bases: TGTGCCAGCAGCCAGGGGGTCAACGAGCAGTACTTC. It translates to CASSQGVNEQYF.

There are a few counts of this clone. The sample contains more than one DNA sequence encoding this CDR3. The J gene is TRBJ2-1, the V gene TRBV6-4, with 9 nucleotides matching TRBD2. The germline V gene encodes CDR1 MRHNA and CDR2 SNTAGT. V lost 0 bases, J lost 3 bases, and 0 bases stayed unmatched. The CDR3 is 15 residues long. The CDR3 here is CASSDSSGSYNEQFF. The CDR3 DNA is TGTGCCAGCAGTGACTCTAGCGGGAGCTACAATGAGCAGTTCTTC.

The gene calls are TRBV7-2 and TRBJ2-1; possible D gene TRBD2, 6 bases. V was cut by 1 base and J by 4 bases, with 14 bases left in between. The germline V gene has CDR1 SGHTA and CDR2 FQGNSA. CDR3 size: 16 residues. The chain's CDR3 is CASSLVGGNLYNEQFF. The CDR3 DNA follows: TGTGCCAGCAGCTTAGTTGGCGGGAATCTTTACAATGAGCAGTTCTTC.

This clone showed up just once. V gene TRBV5-4 combines with J gene TRBJ1-1; 8 bases are a match to TRBD1. This CDR3 has 15 amino acids. The junction had 13 bases not matched to a gene; V was cut back by 4 bases and J by 8 bases. Per the germline V gene, CDR1 is SGHNT and CDR2 is YYREEE (reference sequence). The CDR3 is CASSLAAPGQEEAFF. In nucleotides, the CDR3 is TGTGCCAGCAGCCTGGCAGCCCCGGGACAGGAGGAAGCTTTCTTT. Using reference TRBV5-4 and TRBJ1-1 for the parts outside the CDR3, the full variable domain is ETGVTQSPTHLIKTRGQQVTLRCSSQSGHNTVSWYQQALGQGPQFIFQYYREEENGRGNFPPRFSGLQFPNYSSELNVNALELDDSALYLCASSLAAPGQEEAFFGQGTRLTVV.

The chain uses TRBV5-1 and TRBJ2-3; D perhaps matches TRBD2 (5 bases). The CDR3 length is 15 residues. Trimming cost V 0 bases and J 0 bases, with 8 bases left between them. CDR1 SGHRS and CDR2 YFSETQ come from the germline V gene. The CDR3 here is CASSLGGLSTDTQYF. CDR3 bases: TGCGCCAGCAGCTTGGGTGGACTTAGCACAGATACGCAGTATTTT.

The chain links TRBV6-4 to TRBJ2-5, with 10 bases that match TRBD2. Germline values: CDR1 MRHNA, CDR2 SNTAGT. J lost 4 bases, V lost 9 bases, and 5 bases had no gene match. CDR3 length equals 13 residues. CDR3 coding DNA: TGTGCCAGAATAGGACTAGCGGTAGAGACCCAGTACTTC. This codes for CARIGLAVETQYF.

The chain recombines TRBV5-1 with TRBJ2-3; 10 nucleotides align to TRBD2. V gave up 7 bases and J gave up 1 base; unmatched junction bases: 9. The CDR3 is made up of 16 amino acids. CDR1 is SGHRS and CDR2 is YFSETQ in the germline V gene. The CDR3 DNA is TGCGCCAGCTCGAGAGCGGGAGGGTTTGGCACAGATACGCAGTATTTT. This sequence encodes CASSRAGGFGTDTQYF.